This T cell receptor beta chain emerged from a study of cytotoxic CD8 clonotypes in ibrutinib-treated CLL. Whole-study results and caveats: Baseline clonality, above age-matched healthy donor levels, tracked circulating CD8+ T-cell counts.

Deletions cut 6 bases from V and 0 bases from J, with 10 bases between. Germline V CDR1 and CDR2: MNHEY, SVGAGI. There are 14 residues in the CDR3. Here immunoSEQ multiplex PCR was the method, and the copy in TCRdb shows in-frame clones only, minus some. The sample consists of roughly 50,000 clones, 57% of them appearing once. Comments on this clone: Antigen unknown.

The sample here was PBMCs, taken after 24 months of ibrutinib treatment. The TCR was taken from a human donor with chronic lymphocytic leukemia. The chain combines TRBV6-5 with TRBJ2-3; D may be TRBD1 or TRBD2 (5 bases each). The DNA of the CDR3 is TGTGCCAGCAGCGGGACCGCGAGCACAGATACGCAGTATTTT. Residues: CASSGTASTDTQYF.